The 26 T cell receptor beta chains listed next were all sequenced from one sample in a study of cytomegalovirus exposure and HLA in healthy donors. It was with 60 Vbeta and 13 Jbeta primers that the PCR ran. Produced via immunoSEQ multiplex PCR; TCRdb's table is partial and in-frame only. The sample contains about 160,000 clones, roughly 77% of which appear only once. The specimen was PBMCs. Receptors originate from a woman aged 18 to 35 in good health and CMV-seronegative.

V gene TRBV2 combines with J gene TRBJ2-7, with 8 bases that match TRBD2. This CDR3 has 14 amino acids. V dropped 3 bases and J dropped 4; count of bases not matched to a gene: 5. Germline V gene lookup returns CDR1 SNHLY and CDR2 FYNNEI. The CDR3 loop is CASSERGALYEQYF. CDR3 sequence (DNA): TGTGCCAGCAGTGAGCGGGGGGCGTTATACGAGCAGTACTTC.

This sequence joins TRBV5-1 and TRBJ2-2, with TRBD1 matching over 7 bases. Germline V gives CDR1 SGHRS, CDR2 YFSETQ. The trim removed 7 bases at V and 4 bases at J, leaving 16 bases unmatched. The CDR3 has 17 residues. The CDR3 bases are TGCGCCAGCTCCCAACCCCCCGGGACAGACACCACCGGGGAGCTGTTTTTT. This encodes CASSQPPGTDTTGELFF.

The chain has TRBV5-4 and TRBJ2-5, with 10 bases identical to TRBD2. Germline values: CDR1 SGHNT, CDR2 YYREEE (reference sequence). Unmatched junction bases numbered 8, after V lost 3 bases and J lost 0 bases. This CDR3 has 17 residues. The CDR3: CASSSTLLAGNQETQYF. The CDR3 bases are TGTGCCAGCAGCTCGACCCTACTAGCGGGAAACCAAGAGACCCAGTACTTC.

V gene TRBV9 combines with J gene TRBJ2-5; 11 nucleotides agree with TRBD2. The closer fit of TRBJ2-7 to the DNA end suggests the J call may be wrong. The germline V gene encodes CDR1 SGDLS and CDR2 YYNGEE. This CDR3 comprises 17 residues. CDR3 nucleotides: TGTGCCAGCAGCCCCCGACTAGCGGGGCCGTTCTCCTACGAGCAGTACTTC. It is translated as CASSPRLAGPFSYEQYF.

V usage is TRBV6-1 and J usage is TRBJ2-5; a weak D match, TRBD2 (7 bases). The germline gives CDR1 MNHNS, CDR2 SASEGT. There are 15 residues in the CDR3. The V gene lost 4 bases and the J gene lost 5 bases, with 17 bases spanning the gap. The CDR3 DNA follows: TGTGCCAGCAGTGGGGGAAGGGGGGGTCCGGAGACCCAGTACTTC. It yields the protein CASSGGRGGPETQYF.

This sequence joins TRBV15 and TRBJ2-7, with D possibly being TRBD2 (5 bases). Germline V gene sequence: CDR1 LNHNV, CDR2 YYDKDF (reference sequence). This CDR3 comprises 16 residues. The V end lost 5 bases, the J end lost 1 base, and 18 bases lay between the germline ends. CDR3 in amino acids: CATSGGEGLKSYEQYF. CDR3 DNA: TGTGCCACCAGCGGAGGAGAGGGCCTAAAATCCTACGAGCAGTACTTC.

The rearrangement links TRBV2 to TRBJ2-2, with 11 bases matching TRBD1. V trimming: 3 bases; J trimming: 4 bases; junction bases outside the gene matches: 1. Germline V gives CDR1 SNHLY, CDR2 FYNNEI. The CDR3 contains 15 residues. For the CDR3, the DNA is TGTGCCAGCAGTGACGGGACAGGGGGCACCGGGGAGCTGTTTTTT. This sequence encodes CASSDGTGGTGELFF.

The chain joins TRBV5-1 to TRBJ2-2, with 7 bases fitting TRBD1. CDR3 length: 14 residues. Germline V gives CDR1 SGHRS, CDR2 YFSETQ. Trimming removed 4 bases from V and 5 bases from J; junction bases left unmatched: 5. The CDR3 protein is CASSPQGQTGELFF. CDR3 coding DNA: TGCGCCAGCAGCCCACAGGGGCAGACCGGGGAGCTGTTTTTT. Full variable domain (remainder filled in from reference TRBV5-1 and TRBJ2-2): KAGVTQTPRYLIKTRGQQVTLSCSPISGHRSVSWYQQTPGQGLQFLFEYFSETQRNKGNFPGRFSGRQFSNSRSEMNVSTLELGDSALYLCASSPQGQTGELFFGEGSRLTVL.

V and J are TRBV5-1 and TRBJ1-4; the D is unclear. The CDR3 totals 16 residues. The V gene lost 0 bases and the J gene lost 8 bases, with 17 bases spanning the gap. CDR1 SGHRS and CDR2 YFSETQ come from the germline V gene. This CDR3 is CASSLAYRGAKEKLFF. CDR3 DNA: TGCGCCAGCAGCTTGGCTTACCGCGGTGCCAAAGAAAAACTGTTTTTT.

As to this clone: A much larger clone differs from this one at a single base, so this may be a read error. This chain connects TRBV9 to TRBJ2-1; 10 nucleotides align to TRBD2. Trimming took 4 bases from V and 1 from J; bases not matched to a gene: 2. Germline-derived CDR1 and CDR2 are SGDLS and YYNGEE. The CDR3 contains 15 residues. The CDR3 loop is CASSSGLASYNEQFF. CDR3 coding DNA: TGTGCCAGCAGCTCGGGACTAGCGTCCTACAATGAGCAGTTCTTC.

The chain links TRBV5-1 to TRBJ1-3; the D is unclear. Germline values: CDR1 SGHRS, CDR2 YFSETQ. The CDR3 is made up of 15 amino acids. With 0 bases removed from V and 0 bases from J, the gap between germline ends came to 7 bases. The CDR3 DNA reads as TGCGCCAGCAGCTTGGGAGGTGGCTCTGGAAACACCATATATTTT. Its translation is CASSLGGGSGNTIYF.

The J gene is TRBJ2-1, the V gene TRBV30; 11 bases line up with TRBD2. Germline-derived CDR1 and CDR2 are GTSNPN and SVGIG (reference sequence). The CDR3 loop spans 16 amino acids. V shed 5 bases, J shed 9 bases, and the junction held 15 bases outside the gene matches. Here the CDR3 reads CAWGRGLAGGGGEQFF. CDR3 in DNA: TGTGCCTGGGGGAGAGGTCTAGCGGGAGGAGGGGGTGAGCAGTTCTTC.

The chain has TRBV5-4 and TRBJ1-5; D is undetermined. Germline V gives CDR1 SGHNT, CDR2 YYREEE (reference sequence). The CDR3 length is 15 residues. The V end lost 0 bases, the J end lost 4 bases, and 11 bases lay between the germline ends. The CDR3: CASSLGPNGNQPQHF. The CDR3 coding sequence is TGTGCCAGCAGCTTGGGACCCAACGGGAATCAGCCCCAGCATTTT.

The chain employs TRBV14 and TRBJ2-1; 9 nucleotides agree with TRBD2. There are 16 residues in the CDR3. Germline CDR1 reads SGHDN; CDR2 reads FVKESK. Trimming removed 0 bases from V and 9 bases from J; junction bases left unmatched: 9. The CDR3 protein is CASSQDMGLARSEQFF. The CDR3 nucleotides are TGTGCCAGCAGCCAAGATATGGGACTAGCTAGGAGTGAGCAGTTCTTC.

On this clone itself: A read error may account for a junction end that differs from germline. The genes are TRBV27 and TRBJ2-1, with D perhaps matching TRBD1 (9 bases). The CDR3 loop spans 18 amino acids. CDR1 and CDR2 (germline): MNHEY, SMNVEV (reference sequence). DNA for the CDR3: TGTGCCAGCAGTTTCGATACAGGGGGCGAGCGGGGGATCAATGGGCAGTTCTTC. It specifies CASSFDTGGERGINGQFF.

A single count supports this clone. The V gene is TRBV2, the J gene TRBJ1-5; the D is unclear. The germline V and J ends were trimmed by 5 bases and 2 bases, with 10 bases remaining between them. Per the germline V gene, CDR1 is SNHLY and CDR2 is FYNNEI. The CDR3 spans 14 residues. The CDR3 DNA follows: TGTGCCAGCAGTCTGGAGACGGGCAATCAGCCCCAGCATTTT. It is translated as CASSLETGNQPQHF.

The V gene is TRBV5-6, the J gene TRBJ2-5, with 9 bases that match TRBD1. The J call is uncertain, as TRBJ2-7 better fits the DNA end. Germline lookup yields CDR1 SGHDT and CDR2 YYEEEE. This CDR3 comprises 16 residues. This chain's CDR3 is CASSSWTGVRFYEQYF. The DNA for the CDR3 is TGTGCCAGCAGCTCATGGACAGGGGTCCGGTTCTACGAGCAGTACTTC.

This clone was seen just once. In DNA, the CDR3 is TGCGCCAGCAGTCAATCTCCAGCGCCCCGAATGAAAAAACTGTTTTTT. Translation gives CASSQSPAPRMKKLFF. This chain links TRBV23-1 with TRBJ1-4; D remains ambiguous. TRBV23-1 is an ORF, and what it does is uncertain. The V and J ends lost 0 bases and 9 bases respectively, with 17 bases between them. The CDR3 covers 16 residues.

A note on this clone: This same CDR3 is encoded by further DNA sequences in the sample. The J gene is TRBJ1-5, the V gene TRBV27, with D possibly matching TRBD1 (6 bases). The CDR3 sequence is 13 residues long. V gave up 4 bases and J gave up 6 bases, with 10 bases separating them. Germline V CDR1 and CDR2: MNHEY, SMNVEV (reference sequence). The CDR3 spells CASSSTGFQPQHF. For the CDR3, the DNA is TGTGCCAGCAGTTCGACAGGATTTCAGCCCCAGCATTTT.

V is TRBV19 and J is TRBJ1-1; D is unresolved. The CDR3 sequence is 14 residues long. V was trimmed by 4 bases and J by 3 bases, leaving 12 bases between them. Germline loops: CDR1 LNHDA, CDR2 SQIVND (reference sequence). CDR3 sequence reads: CASSRTGGDTEAFF. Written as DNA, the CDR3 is TGTGCCAGTAGTAGGACGGGAGGAGACACTGAAGCTTTCTTT.

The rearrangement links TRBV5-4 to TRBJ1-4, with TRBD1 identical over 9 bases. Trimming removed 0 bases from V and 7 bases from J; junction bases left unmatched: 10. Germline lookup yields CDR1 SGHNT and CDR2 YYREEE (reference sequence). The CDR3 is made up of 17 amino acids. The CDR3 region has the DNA TGTGCCAGCAGCTTGGGCCAAAACAGGGGGCAAGGTGAAAAACTGTTTTTT. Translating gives CASSLGQNRGQGEKLFF.

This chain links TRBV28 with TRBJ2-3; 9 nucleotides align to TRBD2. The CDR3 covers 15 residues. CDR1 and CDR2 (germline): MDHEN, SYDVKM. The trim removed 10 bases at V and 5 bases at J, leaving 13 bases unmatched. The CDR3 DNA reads TGTGCCACGGGCGGGAGGGCGGGAGCGGGAGATACGCAGTATTTT. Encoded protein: CATGGRAGAGDTQYF.

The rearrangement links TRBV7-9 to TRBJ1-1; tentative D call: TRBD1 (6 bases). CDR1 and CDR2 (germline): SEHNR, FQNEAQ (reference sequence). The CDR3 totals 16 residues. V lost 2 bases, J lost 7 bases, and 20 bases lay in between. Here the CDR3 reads CASSLFPGQYNFEAFF. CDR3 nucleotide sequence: TGTGCCAGCAGCTTATTTCCGGGACAATACAATTTTGAAGCTTTCTTT. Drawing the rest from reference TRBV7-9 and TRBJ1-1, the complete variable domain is DTGVSQNPRHKITKRGQNVTFRCDPISEHNRLYWYRQTLGQGPEFLTYFQNEAQLEKSRLLSDRFSAERPKGSFSTLEIQRTEQGDSAMYLCASSLFPGQYNFEAFFGQGTRLTVV.

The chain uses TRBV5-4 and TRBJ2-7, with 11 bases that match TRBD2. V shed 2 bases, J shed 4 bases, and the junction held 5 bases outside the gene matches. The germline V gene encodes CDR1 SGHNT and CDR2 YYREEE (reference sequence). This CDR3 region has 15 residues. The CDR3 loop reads CASSFGGLAAYEQYF. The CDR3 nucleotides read TGTGCCAGCAGCTTTGGGGGACTAGCGGCATACGAGCAGTACTTC. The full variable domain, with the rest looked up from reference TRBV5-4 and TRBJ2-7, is ETGVTQSPTHLIKTRGQQVTLRCSSQSGHNTVSWYQQALGQGPQFIFQYYREEENGRGNFPPRFSGLQFPNYSSELNVNALELDDSALYLCASSFGGLAAYEQYFGPGTRLTVT.

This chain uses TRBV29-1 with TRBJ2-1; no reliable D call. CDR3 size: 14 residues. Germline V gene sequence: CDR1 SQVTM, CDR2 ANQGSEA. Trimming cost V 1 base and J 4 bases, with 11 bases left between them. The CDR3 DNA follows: TGCAGCGTTGAAGTAGGTAGAGGATACAATGAGCAGTTCTTC. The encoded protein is CSVEVGRGYNEQFF.

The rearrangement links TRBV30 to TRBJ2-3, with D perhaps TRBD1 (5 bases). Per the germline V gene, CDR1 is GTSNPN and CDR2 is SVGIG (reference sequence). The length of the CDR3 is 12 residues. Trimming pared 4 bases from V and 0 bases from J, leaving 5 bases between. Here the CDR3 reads CAWTGSTDTQYF. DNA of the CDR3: TGTGCCTGGACAGGGAGCACAGATACGCAGTATTTT.